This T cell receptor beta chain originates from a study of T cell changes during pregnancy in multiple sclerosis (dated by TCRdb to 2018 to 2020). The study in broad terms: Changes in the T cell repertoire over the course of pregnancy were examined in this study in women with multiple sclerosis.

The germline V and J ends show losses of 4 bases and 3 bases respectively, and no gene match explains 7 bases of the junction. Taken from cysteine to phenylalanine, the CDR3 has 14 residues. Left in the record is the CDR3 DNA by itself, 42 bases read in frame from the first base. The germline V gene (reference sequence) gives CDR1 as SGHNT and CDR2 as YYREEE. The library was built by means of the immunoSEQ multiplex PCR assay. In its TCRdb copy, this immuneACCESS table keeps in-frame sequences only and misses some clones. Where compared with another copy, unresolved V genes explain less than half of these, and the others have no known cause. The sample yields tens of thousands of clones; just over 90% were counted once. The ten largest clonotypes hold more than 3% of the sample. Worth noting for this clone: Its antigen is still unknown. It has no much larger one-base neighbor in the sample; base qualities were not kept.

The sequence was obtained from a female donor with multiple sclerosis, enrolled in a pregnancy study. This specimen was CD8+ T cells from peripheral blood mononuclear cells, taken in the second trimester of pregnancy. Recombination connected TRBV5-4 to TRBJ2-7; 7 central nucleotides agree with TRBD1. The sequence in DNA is TGTGCCAGCAGCAGAGACAGGGTGGACTACGAGCAGTACTTC. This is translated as CASSRDRVDYEQYF.